The sequence of this T cell receptor beta chain was determined in a study of T cells after yellow fever vaccination. Study-level results: Boosting was followed by the reappearance of most primary-vaccination clones (just under 97% CD4, 88% CD8).

Using its own MiXCR run on the 5' RACE reads, TCRdb lists one record per CDR3 protein. The table shows about 630,000 distinct CDR3 sequences, with around an eighth occurring only once. Trimming shortened V by 4 bases and J by 5 bases, and 14 bases separated the two germline ends. This CDR3 region has 14 residues. Germline lookup yields CDR1 MNHEY and CDR2 SMNVEV (reference sequence). This clonotype was detected a few times. Its antigen remains unidentified. V gene TRBV27 combines with J gene TRBJ1-2; unclear D gene. The material sequenced was PBMCs, taken on the day of the yellow fever booster vaccination. The clonotype originates from a man between 25 and 39 years old who received the YFV17D yellow fever vaccine. CDR3 in amino acids: CASSSPADKYGYTF. The CDR3 DNA follows: TGTGCCAGCAGTTCCCCCGCCGACAAGTATGGCTACACCTTC.